This T cell receptor beta chain appears in the sequencing data of a study of response to subunit inactivated influenza vaccine. TCRdb used MiXCR to reprocess the RT-PCR reads, holding one entry per CDR3 protein. Of roughly 570,000 distinct CDR3 sequences listed, 13% to 15% are singletons. This clonotype was counted between two and nine times. J lost 0 bases, V lost 3 bases, and 9 bases had no gene match. Looked up from germline, CDR1 is MNHEY and CDR2 is SVGEGT. This CDR3 has 18 residues. The source material was PBMCs from blood, sampled about 13 days after vaccination. The chain joins TRBV6-2 or TRBV6-3 to TRBJ2-1, with 9 positions matching TRBD1. The sequence derives from a man aged 45 to 65 who received an inactivated influenza vaccine. The CDR3 coding sequence is TGTGCCAGCAGTTATCCCGACAGGGGGTTATACTCCTACAATGAGCAGTTCTTC. Its translation: CASSYPDRGLYSYNEQFF.